The following is a T cell receptor (beta chain) sequence with its context. What it binds is not known. As it was prepared, the TCRbeta library received unique molecular identifiers. TCRdb ran MiXCR on the PCR reads and lists one entry per CDR3 protein. The table has about a million distinct CDR3 sequences, less than 30% seen once. This entry comes from a study of T-cell reconstitution after alpha-beta-depleted transplantation in children. Study outcomes and limitations: Expanded graft clones, several hundred of them, were reportedly the source of alpha-beta T cells about two months after transplant. Newly produced T cells mostly provided counts and TCRbeta diversity after one year, as hyperexpanded clones declined.

Germline CDR1 reads SGHAT; CDR2 reads FQNNGV. The CDR3 runs 14 residues. V lost 0 bases to trimming and J lost 1 base, with 6 bases between them. The material sequenced was PBMCs, mostly from graft donor cells, taken 360 days after TCRalphabeta/CD19-depleted stem cell transplant. This TCR was recovered from a boy less than two years old who had a stem cell transplant for SCID, so the T cells may come from the graft donor. The genes are TRBV11-2 and TRBJ1-1; D unclear. The CDR3 DNA sequence: TGTGCCAGCAGCTTAGAAATTAGGAACACTGAAGCTTTCTTT. Its translation is CASSLEIRNTEAFF.